This T cell receptor beta chain comes out of a study of shared clonotypes between healthy human individuals. Naive CD8 cells lacked CD45RO and underwent positive selection for CCR7, leaving out terminally differentiated effector memory CD45RA+ cells. Some clones are missing from TCRdb's copy, which holds only in-frame ones; the method was immunoSEQ multiplex PCR. The sample yields about 2 million clones, approximately 94% seen once. V gave up 0 bases and J gave up 5 bases, with 15 bases separating them. The CDR3 sequence is 15 residues long. The germline CDR1 and CDR2 sequences are SGDLS and YYNGEE. This chain links TRBV9 with TRBJ2-7; possibly TRBD2 for D (6 bases). Sequenced input: naive CD8+ T cells sorted from blood. The receptor comes from a man aged 18 to 30 in good health. In DNA form, the CDR3 reads TGTGCCAGCAGCGTAGCTGCCGGGGGTGGGAACGAGCAGTACTTC. Its translation: CASSVAAGGGNEQYF.